The rows below give T cell receptor beta chains drawn from one sample of a study of T cell changes during pregnancy in multiple sclerosis. Sequenced by immunoSEQ multiplex PCR; TCRdb stores in-frame clones only, minus some. The sample yields around 68,000 clones, just over 90% seen once. The sample was peripheral blood, taken in the third trimester of pregnancy. These receptors came from a female donor with multiple sclerosis, enrolled in a pregnancy study. The conserved cysteine and the conserved F or W are not part of the CDR3 here.

cdr3_length,j_call,v_call,cdr3_aa
12,TRBJ1-1,TRBV7-3,ASSLGGSGTEAF
15,TRBJ2-1,TRBV7-2,ASSLNRGSSSYNEQF
11,TRBJ2-2,TRBV6-4,ASSVESHGELF
11,TRBJ1-1,TRBV6-6,ASIPGGSTEAF
13,TRBJ2-7,TRBV5-1,ASSLSLAGANEQY
14,TRBJ1-1,TRBV18,ASSRGSGQGNTEAF
14,TRBJ2-3,TRBV11-1,ASSLNPGTSTDTQY
13,TRBJ2-7,TRBV4-1,ASSQASGGTYEQY
16,TRBJ2-3,TRBV13,ASSSGTSGGTSTDTQY
11,TRBJ2-5,TRBV6-5,ASSYSSGRTQY
15,TRBJ1-1,TRBV7-2,ASTLRTRGYMNTEAF
14,TRBJ1-3,TRBV29-1,SVEAPTGSSGNTIY
11,TRBJ2-6,TRBV6-5,ASSEAGANVLT
13,TRBJ2-7,TRBV18,ASSPPSQGLGEQY
14,TRBJ2-5,TRBV5-1,ASSLDSGGPYETQY
12,TRBJ2-1,TRBV11-1,ASSSRGGADEQF
15,TRBJ2-3,TRBV2,ASSFGTSGIEADTQY
13,TRBJ2-7,TRBV7-9,ASSLGVAGTYEQY
13,TRBJ2-1,TRBV27,ASTLTSGVYNEQF
13,TRBJ1-2,TRBV6-6,ASTTTAGTAYGYT
12,TRBJ1-1,TRBV7-2,ASRVDNRGLRAF
12,TRBJ1-1,TRBV6-5,ASSEDRGYGEAF
11,TRBJ2-5,TRBV6-5,ASSYGRVETQY
12,TRBJ2-1,TRBV29-1,SVDRYSSNNEQF
10,TRBJ1-1,TRBV25-1,ASRTGIAEAF
11,TRBJ1-5,TRBV2,ASSVRSNQPQH
14,TRBJ2-3,TRBV5-1,ASSLAVGGGSDTQY
13,TRBJ1-2,TRBV19,ASSDQNRGGYGYT
12,TRBJ1-5,TRBV2,ASSELGANQPQH
15,TRBJ2-6,TRBV30,AWSVTGTGVGANVLT
12,TRBJ2-3,TRBV2,ASSEATYTDTQY
12,TRBJ1-3,TRBV19,ASTSGVRARTIY
13,TRBJ2-2,TRBV2,ASTLSGSGTGELF
11,TRBJ2-7,TRBV6-5,ASTRQGKHEQY
11,TRBJ2-3,TRBV13,ASTGNPSDTQY
12,TRBJ1-3,TRBV18,ASSPQSSGNTIY
13,TRBJ2-7,TRBV28,ASVQAAGGSYEQY